The clone carrying this T cell receptor (beta chain) was counted between two and nine times. What it binds is not known. Researchers ran the PCR with 60 Vbeta and 13 Jbeta primers. The table came from immunoSEQ multiplex PCR; TCRdb's copy has only in-frame clones and leaves some out. The sample contains 200,000 to 250,000 clones, 83% of which appear only once. This specimen comes from a study of cytomegalovirus exposure and HLA in healthy donors. Study-wide results and caveats: Per a prior analysis, the majority of TCR beta V segments were productive roughly 90% or roughly 30% of the time. In a later analysis, common viral pathogens appeared linked to several of the most significant clusters. Later analysis associated a missense DCLRE1C variant with TCR beta V- and J-gene trimming.

Germline V gene data show CDR1 as LNHDA and CDR2 as SQIVND (reference sequence). Trimming stripped 3 bases from V and 4 bases from J, with 19 bases between. This CDR3 is 17 amino acids long. This TCR came from a girl between 5 and 17 years old in good health and CMV-seronegative. Material: PBMCs. The rearrangement joins TRBV19 to TRBJ1-5, with a tentative D call TRBD1 (5 bases). CDR3 sequence (DNA): TGTGCCAGTAGTATTAAGTTTCGCGGGGCGAGTAATCAGCCCCAGCATTTT. It codes for CASSIKFRGASNQPQHF. Using reference TRBV19 and TRBJ1-5 for the parts outside the CDR3, the full variable domain is DGGITQSPKYLFRKEGQNVTLSCEQNLNHDAMYWYRQDPGQGLRLIYYSQIVNDFQKGDIAEGYSVSREKKESFPLTVTSAQKNPTAFYLCASSIKFRGASNQPQHFGDGTRLSIL.